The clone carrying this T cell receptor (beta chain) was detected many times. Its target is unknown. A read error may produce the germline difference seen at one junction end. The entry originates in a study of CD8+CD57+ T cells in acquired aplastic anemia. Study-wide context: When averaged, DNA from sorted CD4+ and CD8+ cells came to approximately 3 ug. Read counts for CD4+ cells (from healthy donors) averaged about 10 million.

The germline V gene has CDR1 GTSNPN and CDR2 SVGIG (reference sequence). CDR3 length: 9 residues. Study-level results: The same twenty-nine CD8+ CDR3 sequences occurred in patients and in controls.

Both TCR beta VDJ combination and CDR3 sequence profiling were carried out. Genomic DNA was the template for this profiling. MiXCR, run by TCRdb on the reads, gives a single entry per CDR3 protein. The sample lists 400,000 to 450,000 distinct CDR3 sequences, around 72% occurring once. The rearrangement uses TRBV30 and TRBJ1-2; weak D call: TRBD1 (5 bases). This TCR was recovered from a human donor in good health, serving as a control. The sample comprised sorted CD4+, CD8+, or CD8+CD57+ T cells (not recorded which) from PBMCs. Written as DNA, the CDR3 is TGTGCCTGGGGGGCAGTTCCTAACTTC. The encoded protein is CAWGAVPNF. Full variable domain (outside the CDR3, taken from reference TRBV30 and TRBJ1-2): SQTIHQWPATLVQPVGSPLSLECTVEGTSNPNLYWYRQAAGRGLQLLFYSVGIGQISSEVPQNLSASRPQDRQFILSSKKLLLSDSGFYLCAWGAVPNFGSGTRLTVV.